This T cell receptor (beta chain) was recovered during a study of shared clonotypes between healthy human individuals. This clone was seen once. Its antigen is still unknown. The method was immunoSEQ multiplex PCR; TCRdb's version includes in-frame clones alone and lacks a portion of them. The sample holds approximately 1,000,000 clones, approximately 77% seen once. CD4+ cell separation produced CD45RA+ naive and CD45RA-negative memory subsets. This CDR3 has 15 amino acids. V shed 0 bases and J shed 1 base, with 10 bases lying between them. Germline CDR1 reads SGHRS; CDR2 reads YFSETQ. Study-wide findings and caveats: Genetic and exposure-history diversity was limited by the few donors.

Sample: memory CD4+ T cells from PBMCs. This sample's subset: CD45RA-negative fraction. The chain joins TRBV5-1 to TRBJ1-1, with a weak D call TRBD1 (5 bases). The sequence came from a man aged 18 to 29 in good health. Some clones in this sample may be carry-over from other donors' samples. The CDR3 nucleotides are TGCGCCAGCAGCTTGGGACAGCCCCCGAACACTGAAGCTTTCTTT. This codes for CASSLGQPPNTEAFF. Based on the CDR3 plus reference TRBV5-1 and TRBJ1-1, the full variable domain is KAGVTQTPRYLIKTRGQQVTLSCSPISGHRSVSWYQQTPGQGLQFLFEYFSETQRNKGNFPGRFSGRQFSNSRSEMNVSTLELGDSALYLCASSLGQPPNTEAFFGQGTRLTVV.